This T cell receptor beta chain comes out of a study of high-grade serous ovarian cancer treatment subgroups. The tumor samples were collected prior to definitive surgery or chemotherapy. V was trimmed by 0 bases and J by 8 bases, leaving 14 bases between them. Germline assignment: CDR1 SGHDT and CDR2 YYEEEE. This CDR3 comprises 15 residues. TCRdb keeps only in-frame clones here, not all; method: immunoSEQ multiplex PCR. The table has 18,000 or so clones, about 68% seen once. V gene TRBV5-6 combines with J gene TRBJ1-4; D possibly corresponds to TRBD1 (5 bases). The sequenced sample was tumor tissue. The receptor was derived from a human donor with high-grade serous ovarian cancer. For the CDR3, the DNA is TGTGCCAGCAGCTTGGGCTTCAGGGTTAAGGAAAAACTGTTTTTT. It codes for CASSLGFRVKEKLFF.